The 8 T cell receptor beta chains reported below all come from one sample, sequenced in a study of blood T cell repertoires in COVID-19. Libraries were prepared by immunoSEQ multiplex PCR; TCRdb keeps only in-frame clonotypes and omits some of them. The table lists a few hundred thousand clones, about nine tenths of them singletons. Sequenced material: peripheral blood. The origin of the receptors is a woman in her forties who had recovered from COVID-19.

This sequence joins TRBV18 and TRBJ2-7; maybe TRBD2 (6 bases). The CDR3 length is 14 residues. Germline CDR1 reads KGHSH; CDR2 reads LQKENI. With 3 bases removed from V and 1 base from J, the gap between germline ends came to 10 bases. The CDR3, as DNA: TGTGCCAGCTCACCCGGGCGGGGTTCCTACGAGCAGTACTTC. Translated, it gives CASSPGRGSYEQYF.

This clone was seen just once. The chain couples TRBV5-6 to TRBJ2-2; D is possibly TRBD1 (6 bases). CDR1 is SGHDT, CDR2 YYEEEE, per germline. V lost 1 base, J lost 3 bases, and 10 bases lay in between. The length of the CDR3 is 15 residues. CDR3 sequence (DNA): TGTGCCAGCAGCTTGTTGCCAGGGGACACCGGGGAGCTGTTTTTT. This codes for CASSLLPGDTGELFF.

This clone was observed a single time. This rearrangement joins TRBV19 to TRBJ1-2, with TRBD1 identical over 7 bases. The CDR3 sequence is 14 residues long. The V segment lost 7 bases and the J segment 0 bases; nucleotides outside the gene matches: 5. Germline V gives CDR1 LNHDA, CDR2 SQIVND (reference sequence). The CDR3 region has the DNA TGTGCCAGTAACCCGACAGGGACTAACTATGGCTACACCTTC. The encoded protein is CASNPTGTNYGYTF.

This clone was observed a few times. The rearrangement links TRBV28 to TRBJ2-3; 8 bases map to TRBD2. V lost 8 bases, J lost 0 bases, and 1 base stayed unmatched. In germline, CDR1 is MDHEN, CDR2 SYDVKM. The length of the CDR3 is 13 residues. Written as DNA, the CDR3 is TGTGCCAGCGCTAGCGGGAGCACAGATACGCAGTATTTT. Translated, it gives CASASGSTDTQYF.

The rearrangement links TRBV2 to TRBJ1-5, with 10 bases identical to TRBD1. V trimming: 7 bases; J trimming: 5 bases; junction bases outside the gene matches: 2. The germline gives CDR1 SNHLY, CDR2 FYNNEI. The CDR3 runs to 13 residues. The CDR3: CASKGTGDQPQHF. CDR3 bases: TGTGCCAGCAAGGGGACAGGGGATCAGCCCCAGCATTTT.

The chain recombines TRBV5-4 with TRBJ1-4; 8 bases align to TRBD1. V gave up 4 bases and J gave up 8 bases; unmatched junction bases: 10. The germline V gene has CDR1 SGHNT and CDR2 YYREEE (reference sequence). CDR3 length: 15 amino acids. CDR3 nucleotide sequence: TGTGCCAGCAGCCCGAAGACAGGGGTGGGGGAAAAACTGTTTTTT. It is translated as CASSPKTGVGEKLFF.

The genes are TRBV5-1 and TRBJ2-7; D uncertain. The CDR3 covers 14 residues. Germline CDR1 is SGHRS and CDR2 is YFSETQ. The V gene lost 0 bases and the J gene lost 5 bases, with 12 bases spanning the gap. The CDR3 reads CASSLGQAPHEQYF. The CDR3 DNA is TGCGCCAGCAGCTTGGGGCAGGCCCCCCACGAGCAGTACTTC.

In nucleotides, the CDR3 is TGTGCAAGTCGAATGGGGGGCGAGCAGTACTTC. Its protein is CASRMGGEQYF. The chain uses TRBV12-2 and TRBJ2-7; the table names TRBD2, a call not compared with the DNA. TRBV12-2 is a pseudogene segment. This CDR3 has 11 residues.